Listed below are T cell receptor beta chains from one sample, sequenced in a study of shared clonotypes between healthy human individuals. TCRdb's table, derived via immunoSEQ multiplex PCR, lists solely in-frame clones and lacks some. The top ten hold around 0.6% of the sample, which has under 1,100,000 clones, 78% seen once. Sequencing input: memory CD4+ T cells from PBMCs. Receptors originate from a man between 18 and 35 years old in good health. Some clones in this sample may be carry-over from other donors' samples. The CDR3 runs from the conserved cysteine through the conserved F or W. Each record gives: D gene, J gene, V gene, clone size, CDR3 DNA, CDR3 protein. D genes are given only for firm matches. Clone size, where shown, is once, few, many, or a class for clones that have expanded.

>-|TRBJ2-1|TRBV5-1|-
TGCGCCAGCAGCTTGGAGGGATGGAATGAGCAGTTCTTC
CASSLEGWNEQFF
>-|TRBJ2-5|TRBV14|-
TGTGCCAGCAGCCAAGGCGGAGGGGATCAAGAGACCCAGTACTTC
CASSQGGGDQETQYF
>-|TRBJ1-2|TRBV4-3|-
TGCGCCAGCAGCCAAGTAGCGGGATTCCGCCCTTATGGCTACACCTTC
CASSQVAGFRPYGYTF
>TRBD1|TRBJ2-7|TRBV5-1|-
TGCGCCAGCAGCTTGCGGGGACAGGGGTACGGGACCTACGAGCAGTACTTC
CASSLRGQGYGTYEQYF
>-|TRBJ2-5|TRBV4-1|-
TGCGCCAGCAGCCAAGATCCGGGAAGGGAGACCCAGTACTTC
CASSQDPGRETQYF
>TRBD1|TRBJ1-5|TRBV7-2|-
TGTGCCAGCAGCTTACAGGGGGCGCGAGGAGGGCCCCAGCATTTT
CASSLQGARGGPQHF
>-|TRBJ1-1|TRBV29-1|-
TGCAGCGTAGGCAAAGGGGGAGCTGAAGCTTTCTTT
CSVGKGGAEAFF
>-|TRBJ1-1|TRBV4-2|-
TGTGCCAGCAGCCGGGGATCCACTGAAGCTTTCTTT
CASSRGSTEAFF
>-|TRBJ2-3|TRBV28|-
TGTGCCTCGAACCTCGGGGGCGTGGGCACAGATACGCAGTATTTT
CASNLGGVGTDTQYF
>TRBD2|TRBJ2-5|TRBV5-4|-
TGTGCCAGCACCCTGGGGGGGGTATCGGGGTTGGAGACCCAGTACTTC
CASTLGGVSGLETQYF
>TRBD1|TRBJ2-1|TRBV30|-
TGTGCCTGGAGTGGTGTTGAACAGGGGATAACGTTCTTC
CAWSGVEQGITFF
>TRBD1|TRBJ1-2|TRBV25-1|few
TGTGCCAGCAGTGTCCAGGGGGCCTATGGCTACACCTTC
CASSVQGAYGYTF
>-|TRBJ2-5|TRBV7-9|-
TGTGCCAGCAGCCTCCGGACTACACAAGAGACCCAGTACTTC
CASSLRTTQETQYF
>-|TRBJ1-3|TRBV4-1|-
TGCGCCAGCAGACTTTATCCGGACAAGGCTGGAAACACCATATATTTT
CASRLYPDKAGNTIYF